Listed below are T cell receptor beta chains from one sample, sequenced in a study of naive and memory T cell subsets. TCRdb called the UMI-ligation and nested PCR reads again in MiXCR, with one record for every CDR3 protein. The repertoire holds around 110,000 distinct CDR3 sequences, with 30% to 45% as singletons. The sequenced sample was central memory CD4+ T cells from blood. The receptors derive from a human donor in good health. Both conserved end residues are part of each CDR3.

CASSETNRGPEAFF,TRBV5-1,14,TRBJ1-1
CASGQGQDNQPQHF,TRBV12-5,14,TRBJ1-5
CAGGRTDQETQYF,TRBV2,13,TRBJ2-5
CSATSSYEQYF,TRBV20-1,11,TRBJ2-7
CATSEKGSSRKQYF,TRBV24-1,14,TRBJ2-7
CSARGGLRTGGLYEQYF,TRBV20-1,17,TRBJ2-7
CASSISDTQYF,TRBV12-3/TRBV12-4,11,TRBJ2-3
CATSQGGSGNGEQFF,TRBV24-1,15,TRBJ2-1
CASSPGQSRSNQPQHF,TRBV27,16,TRBJ1-5
CASSQLRAIKTQYF,TRBV14,14,TRBJ2-5
CASSRLKSETQYF,TRBV6-2/TRBV6-3,13,TRBJ2-5
CASSLVSPGLTGELFF,TRBV11-2,16,TRBJ2-2
CSAGDRVTGANVLTF,TRBV29-1,15,TRBJ2-6
CASSFGGSYDEQFF,TRBV27,14,TRBJ2-1
CASSVRSSGSPLHF,TRBV9,14,TRBJ1-6
CSVRNEKLFF,TRBV29-1,10,TRBJ1-4
CASSTQGPLDNEQFF,TRBV7-3,15,TRBJ2-1
CASGSHTGSPSTDTQYF,TRBV12-5,17,TRBJ2-3
CASSLASSSVRGYTF,TRBV5-1,15,TRBJ1-2
CASSPTSGNYEQYF,TRBV7-2,14,TRBJ2-7
CASSLVGQGNTEAFF,TRBV7-9,15,TRBJ1-1
CSASLGQGETQYF,TRBV20-1,13,TRBJ2-5
CASRTDGSNTEAFF,TRBV7-9,14,TRBJ1-1
CASSLLFRQGNMNTEAFF,TRBV7-9,18,TRBJ1-1
CASSRQGATQPQHF,TRBV19,14,TRBJ1-5
CSALAGGHNEQFF,TRBV29-1,13,TRBJ2-1
CASSPISSGRATDTQYF,TRBV18,17,TRBJ2-3
CSARSGTEAFF,TRBV20-1,11,TRBJ1-1
CASSLRGGGTAEAFF,TRBV28,15,TRBJ1-1
CASSLTTGTPVEKLFF,TRBV5-1,16,TRBJ1-4
CASSYSGIVPDTQYF,TRBV6-5,15,TRBJ2-3
CASSRDRVGEQYF,TRBV6-5,13,TRBJ2-7
CASSPVSGKDTEAFF,TRBV18,15,TRBJ1-1
CASTGGPSGELFF,TRBV6-6,13,TRBJ2-2
CASSLDTSWGFF,TRBV7-2,12,TRBJ2-1
CASSQDYRGLAGGPPYNEQFF,TRBV7-7,21,TRBJ2-1
CSARDPNLREQYF,TRBV20-1,13,TRBJ2-7
CASSLVGGHTEAFF,TRBV5-5,14,TRBJ1-1
CSAEGTSGRDTYNEQFF,TRBV20-1,17,TRBJ2-1
CAISEGTSGRLHNEQFF,TRBV10-3,17,TRBJ2-1
CASSLVGARGRETQYF,TRBV7-9,16,TRBJ2-5